Here is one TCR beta chain with its context. Its antigen is not yet known. It has no much larger one-base neighbor in the sample; base qualities were not kept. Including cysteine and phenylalanine, the CDR3 has 13 amino acids. Of all the DNA, just the CDR3 is kept, 39 bases in frame from base 1. V gives up 1 base and J gives up 2 bases, and the segment between their germline ends measures 6 bases. The germline V gene gives CDR1 as SNHLY and CDR2 as FYNNEI. The entire isolated RNA was reverse transcribed using the High Capacity cDNA Reverse Transcription Kit, and thus expressed TCRB transcripts were sequenced. Deep immunoSEQ sequencing was performed on naive, central memory and regulatory T cell samples, with an average of about 3.57 million total reads per sample. Sorted cells were lysed in RLT buffer and RNA was extracted with DNase-treated RNeasy Micro or Mini kits, depending on cell number. Each cell subset was processed on its own to prevent cross-contamination, while patient and healthy donor samples were processed together. The immunoSEQ multiplex PCR was used to amplify TCRB sequences from cDNA, yielding 87-bp fragments that span the CDR3 region. Amplicons were sequenced on the Illumina HiSeq platform. The study's processing was this. PCR bias was corrected computationally using synthetic template baselines, and reads within Hamming distance 2 were collapsed, with unmergeable singletons discarded. Reads were aligned against IMGT so that V, D and J genes, CDR3 length and insertions or deletions at six rearrangement sites could be assigned. Within each subset, clonotype counts were normalized to sorted cell number, after which true diversity and Gini coefficients were computed with the tcR R package. Repertoire sharing was quantified using the overlap coefficient calculated on TCRB nucleotide sequences. Out-of-frame TCRB sequences from naive cells were analyzed as a proxy for the pre-selection repertoire. Imported from immuneACCESS, the table was reduced by TCRdb to in-frame sequences with V and J called. These copies leave out some clones; in studies compared against another copy, an unresolved V gene accounts for under half, and the cause of the remainder is not known. V and J calls and clone size are copied from that table; D and trimming were computed from the DNA. This sample lists about 230,000 clones; 16% were detected once. 0.085% of the sample comes from the top ten.

This sample was taken from a study of beta chain features in type 1 diabetes (dated 2018 in TCRdb). Regarding the complete study: Mean age, gender distribution, total cell number and subset yield were not different between patients and healthy donors. Across all samples, some 100,000,000 sorted cells were examined, and cell number per subset correlated strongly with RNA yield. The study compared the TCRB repertoires of sorted circulating CD4+ T cell subsets in recently diagnosed type 1 diabetes patients with those in matched healthy donors. Naive and central memory subsets were obtained from all 30 or so donors, but regulatory and stem cell-like memory subsets were isolated from only 8 patients and roughly eight healthy donors.

Each donor gave one peripheral blood draw, averaging around 0.11 L, which was collected into heparinised tubes. A BD FACSAria II and a panel including CD45RO, CCR7, CD25, CD127, CD95 and CD27 were used to sort naive, central memory, regulatory and stem cell-like memory CD4+ T cells. A purity above 95% was achieved for all sorted populations. PBMCs were isolated immediately by Lymphoprep density gradient centrifugation and stained directly without culture. To minimize batch effects, samples were stained and sorted in pairs, one healthy donor with one patient per experiment. The paper as a whole reports these results and caveats: The naive, central memory and regulatory TCRB repertoires appeared to resemble one another more closely among patients than among healthy donors. Shorter templates might have been favored by PCR, but patient and control samples were amplified and corrected together, so both groups would have been affected equally by any skew. Type 1 diabetes patients showed a moderate but significant shortening of TCRB CDR3 length in all four CD4+ subsets. HLA sub-analyses involved small numbers of individuals, so any influence of HLA type on TCRB rearrangement remained unresolved. At VDJ recombination sites, patients with type 1 diabetes made fewer insertions and deleted more nucleotides, a pattern implying thymic rearrangement abnormalities. Because cDNA was sequenced instead of genomic DNA, activated cells with high expression could be over-represented, although the groups did not differ in activation or CD3 levels.

The chain is encoded by TRBV2 joined to TRBJ2-7, with the D gene too uncertain to name. Input material: naive CD4+ T cells from blood. The label giving this sample's cell subset or site can be read as: true naive CD4+ T cells. The sequence came from a young man with type 1 diabetes. The DNA sequence is TGTGCCAGCAGTGAAGACTTAACCTACGAGCAGTACTTC. Translated, this is CASSEDLTYEQYF.